The next 18 T cell receptor beta chains were all read from a single sample in a study of regulatory T cells in long-lasting Graves disease. This sample's time point: persistent/refractory GD, antithyroid drugs over 5 years with positive TRAb. PBMC RNA was the source of the TCR library. Arm-PCR of CDR3 regions and iRepertoire HTBI primers were the basis on which TCR beta libraries were built. TCRdb fed the multiplex PCR reads into MiXCR, producing one record per CDR3 protein. The sample includes 360,000 or so distinct CDR3 sequences, around 23% of them seen just once. The sample here was peripheral blood mononuclear cells (PBMCs), taken when the disease was refractory, from a patient treated with antithyroid drugs. All receptors derive from a woman in her thirties or forties with Graves disease.

This clonotype appeared many times. The chain joins TRBV27 to TRBJ2-7, with D unresolved. The V and J ends lost 3 bases and 5 bases respectively, with 8 bases between them. Germline V gives CDR1 MNHEY, CDR2 SMNVEV (reference sequence). The CDR3 spans 12 residues. The CDR3 protein is CASSFIGNEQYF. CDR3 in DNA: TGTGCCAGCAGTTTTATAGGTAACGAGCAGTACTTC.

The chain uses TRBV6-1 and TRBJ1-1, with D uncertain. Germline values: CDR1 MNHNS, CDR2 SASEGT. The CDR3 is 13 amino acids. Trimming removed 6 bases from V and 6 bases from J, with 14 bases in between. The CDR3 protein is CASRNGNQAEAFF. In DNA form, the CDR3 reads TGTGCCAGCAGAAACGGGAACCAGGCTGAAGCTTTCTTT.

There are many counts of this clonotype. The rearrangement links TRBV4-1 to TRBJ2-5; maybe TRBD2 (5 bases). Trimming shortened V by 2 bases and J by 5 bases, and 12 bases separated the two germline ends. Germline CDR1 MGHRA, CDR2 YSYEKL. CDR3 length: 14 amino acids. CDR3 nucleotides: TGCGCCAGCAGCCAACAGGAGGTTGGGGAGACCCAGTACTTC. It specifies CASSQQEVGETQYF.

This clonotype was seen ten or more times. This chain uses TRBV11-2 with TRBJ2-5; D is perhaps TRBD1 (5 bases). This CDR3 contains 16 residues. The V gene's germline CDR1 is SGHAT and CDR2 FQNNGV. V was trimmed by 9 bases and J by 5 bases, leaving 25 bases between them. Written as DNA, the CDR3 is TGTGCCAGTACCCCCGGAAGCAGGGCTCATAGGGAGACCCAGTACTTC. The encoded protein is CASTPGSRAHRETQYF.

This clonotype has at least ten counts. V usage is TRBV7-9 and J usage is TRBJ1-4, with a tentative D call TRBD1 (5 bases). V was clipped by 5 bases and J by 9 bases, with 13 bases between them. CDR1 SEHNR and CDR2 FQNEAQ come from the germline V gene (reference sequence). This CDR3 is built from 13 residues. CDR3 coding DNA: TGTGCCAGCAGCCCAGGCTGGGACCAAAAACTGTTTTTT. Protein product: CASSPGWDQKLFF.

V usage is TRBV9 and J usage is TRBJ2-6, with D hard to call. Germline V CDR1 and CDR2: SGDLS, YYNGEE. The CDR3 is 18 amino acids. V was pared by 3 bases and J by 2 bases, with 18 bases between. DNA of the CDR3: TGTGCCAGCAGCGAGACCCTGGGTGTAAGGGCTGGGGCCAACGTCCTGACTTTC. Translation gives CASSETLGVRAGANVLTF.

The chain carries TRBV4-1 and TRBJ2-7, with 8 bases matching TRBD2. Germline CDR1 is MGHRA and CDR2 is YSYEKL. V was clipped by 6 bases and J by 5 bases; unmatched bases: 6. CDR3 size: 13 residues. For the CDR3, the DNA is TGCGCCAGCAGGGCGACGGGAGGGGACGAGCAGTACTTC. Amino acids: CASRATGGDEQYF.

This clonotype was counted many times. This chain joins TRBV7-8 and TRBJ1-4; D gene ambiguous. Germline V gene data show CDR1 as SGHVS and CDR2 as FQNEAQ. The CDR3 length is 13 residues. V dropped 3 bases and J dropped 6 bases, with 8 bases sitting between them. CDR3 in DNA: TGTGCCAGCAGCTTGACCTGGGATGAAAAACTGTTTTTT. Amino acids: CASSLTWDEKLFF.

Concerning this clonotype itself: A single base separates this from a much larger clone, so it may be a read error. V is TRBV6-2 or TRBV6-3 and J is TRBJ2-6, with 7 bases identical to TRBD2. The trim removed 3 bases at V and 2 bases at J, leaving 4 bases unmatched. The CDR3 has 16 amino acids. From germline, CDR1 is MNHEY and CDR2 SVGEGT. The CDR3 nucleotides read TGTGCCAGCAGTTATTCCCGGGGGGCTGGGGCCAACGTCCTGACTTTC. This translates into CASSYSRGAGANVLTF.

This clonotype was observed many times. Here the CDR3 reads CASSDRGNGANVLTF. CDR3 DNA: TGCGCCAGCAGCGATCGTGGGAATGGGGCCAACGTCCTGACTTTC. The chain couples TRBV5-1 to TRBJ2-6; D gene uncertain. Between the trimmed V and J ends, which lost 4 bases and 3 bases, there was a span of 11 bases. Germline values: CDR1 SGHRS, CDR2 YFSETQ. The CDR3 is 15 residues long.

This clonotype has ten or more counts. The chain employs TRBV27 and TRBJ2-7; 7 bases match TRBD2. Germline loops: CDR1 MNHEY, CDR2 SMNVEV (reference sequence). The CDR3 is made up of 14 amino acids. Trimming took 3 bases from V and 2 from J; bases not matched to a gene: 4. For the CDR3, the DNA is TGTGCCAGCAGTTTCAAGGCGGGGGCCTACGAGCAGTACTTC. This gives the protein CASSFKAGAYEQYF.

This clonotype has ten or more counts. The chain is built from TRBV7-8 and TRBJ1-4; weak D call: TRBD1 (6 bases). Germline assignment: CDR1 SGHVS and CDR2 FQNEAQ. The V end was cut by 1 base, the J end by 9 bases, with 12 bases between. The CDR3 is 14 amino acids. The CDR3 loop is CASSLDSRGQKLFF. The DNA of the CDR3 is TGTGCCAGCAGCTTAGACTCTCGGGGGCAAAAACTGTTTTTT.

This clonotype was seen just once. This chain joins TRBV29-1 and TRBJ2-5; D could derive from TRBD1 or TRBD2 (6 bases each). The CDR3 loop spans 16 amino acids. Germline V gene sequence: CDR1 SQVTM, CDR2 ANQGSEA. CDR3 protein: CSVRDRGRGGQETQYF. CDR3 DNA: TGCAGTGTCCGGGACCGGGGGCGTGGGGGCCAAGAGACCCAGTACTTC.

The V call is TRBV24-1, the J call TRBJ1-3; perhaps TRBD1 as D (5 bases). Germline V gene sequence: CDR1 KGHDR, CDR2 SFDVKD. The CDR3 is 16 residues long. V lost 7 bases and J 0 bases, leaving 15 bases between the germline ends. This CDR3 is CATSAGTSDSGNTIYF. CDR3 DNA sequence: TGTGCCACCAGCGCCGGGACGTCGGACTCTGGAAACACCATATATTTT.

The CDR3 is CSAISGKSSYNEQFF. Here the CDR3 DNA reads TGCAGTGCTATTAGCGGGAAAAGCTCCTACAATGAGCAGTTCTTC. The rearrangement uses TRBV20-1 and TRBJ2-1, with 8 nucleotides matching TRBD2. Germline V CDR1 and CDR2: DFQATT, SNEGSKA (reference sequence). The CDR3 is 15 residues long. The V segment lost 4 bases and the J segment 0 bases; nucleotides outside the gene matches: 5.

This clonotype showed up many times. The genes are TRBV29-1 and TRBJ1-2; 11 bases are a match to TRBD1. The CDR3 runs to 13 residues. From germline, CDR1 is SQVTM and CDR2 ANQGSEA. The junction had 11 bases not matched to a gene; V was cut back by 7 bases and J by 10 bases. The DNA for the CDR3 is TGCAGCGCCTCCGGGACAGGGGGTCAGTTCTACACCTTC. Its protein product is CSASGTGGQFYTF.

This clonotype showed up just a few times. The chain uses TRBV7-9 and TRBJ2-7; no reliable D call. This CDR3 is 18 amino acids long. Per the germline V gene, CDR1 is SEHNR and CDR2 is FQNEAQ (reference sequence). Trimming took off 5 bases at V and 1 base at J, with 24 bases between the two ends. The CDR3 coding sequence is TGTGCCAGCAGCCAAGATGCGAGTGGGGTGGAAGGGTCCTACGAGCAGTACTTC. This codes for CASSQDASGVEGSYEQYF.

Note on this clonotype: Given a much more abundant clone one base away, this may be a read error. CDR3: CASSTPAMREKQETQCF. The CDR3 DNA follows: TGTGCCAGCAGTACCCCCGCTATGCGGGAGAAACAAGAGACCCAGTGCTTC. The rearrangement links TRBV28 to TRBJ2-5, with 7 bases that match TRBD2. CDR1 and CDR2 from the germline V gene are MDHEN and SYDVKM. This CDR3 has 17 residues.